This entry is about one T cell receptor (beta chain). No antigen is known for it. This entry is derived from a study of T cell repertoires in cytomegalovirus infection. For the study at large: Public TCR beta signatures marked donors with CMV infection and the matching HLA.

CDR3 size: 13 residues. The germline V gene has CDR1 MDHEN and CDR2 SYDVKM. Trimming took 1 base from V and 8 from J, leaving 11 bases between them. Study conclusions and caveats: Clonotype analysis showed dominance of the ex vivo response by HLA-C-restricted CMV-specific TCR beta clonotypes. Carriers of CMV and the relevant HLA type were discriminated by public TCR beta frequency.

TCRdb re-analysed the reads in MiXCR, keeping a single row per CDR3 protein. The sample has roughly 250,000 distinct CDR3 sequences, over 9% seen once; the top ten hold 1.5% to 2%. Sequences were obtained from PBMCs. The genes are TRBV28 and TRBJ1-2; D gene unclear. The sequence derives from a human donor in good health (CMV status not recorded). Some clones in this sample may be carry-over from other donors' samples. DNA of the CDR3: TGTGCCAGCAGTTTATTAACCCAGGCGGGCTACACCTTC. Translating it yields CASSLLTQAGYTF.